A single sample is the source of the 14 T cell receptor beta chains below, sequenced in a study of identical twins. TCRdb itself ran the 5' RACE reads through MiXCR, one entry per CDR3 protein. This table holds roughly 150,000 distinct CDR3 sequences, roughly 3.5% found once. Source material: memory T cells sorted from blood. The receptors shown here come from a man aged 18 to 29 in good health.

This clonotype was detected a few times. J is TRBJ1-2 and V is TRBV11-2; the D gene is possibly TRBD1 (6 bases). Trimming stripped 7 bases from V and 7 bases from J, with 19 bases between. Germline V lookup: CDR1 SGHAT, CDR2 FQNNGV. The CDR3 has 14 amino acids. The CDR3 sequence: CASTPWGGGFGYTF. The CDR3, as DNA: TGTGCCAGCACCCCCTGGGGAGGGGGATTTGGCTACACCTTC. Full variable domain (outside the CDR3, taken from reference TRBV11-2 and TRBJ1-2): EAGVAQSPRYKIIEKRQSVAFWCNPISGHATLYWYQQILGQGPKLLIQFQNNGVVDDSQLPKDRFSAERLKGVDSTLKIQPAKLEDSAVYLCASTPWGGGFGYTFGSGTRLTVV.

This clonotype was counted ten times or more. The chain joins TRBV12-3 or TRBV12-4 to TRBJ2-7; D is ambiguous. Trimming shortened V by 5 bases and J by 5 bases, and 10 bases separated the two germline ends. The CDR3 totals 12 residues. CDR3 nucleotide sequence: TGTGCCAGCAGTCTGGCAGGCCACGAGCAGTACGTC. Its translation is CASSLAGHEQYV.

In its sample, this clonotype was seen many times. The J gene is TRBJ2-6, the V gene TRBV20-1; a possible D gene is TRBD1 (6 bases). This CDR3 is built from 16 residues. Germline CDR1 reads DFQATT; CDR2 reads SNEGSKA (reference sequence). V was cut by 0 bases and J by 2 bases, with 11 bases left in between. As DNA, the CDR3 is TGCAGTGCTAGAGAGGGGGCCGCTACTGGGGCCAACGTCCTGACTTTC. The encoded protein is CSAREGAATGANVLTF.

The table lists this clonotype with many counts. The rearrangement joins TRBV5-6 to TRBJ2-2; possible D gene TRBD2, 6 bases. CDR3 size: 17 residues. Deletions cut 0 bases from V and 6 bases from J, with 18 bases between. Germline assignment: CDR1 SGHDT and CDR2 YYEEEE. The CDR3 sequence is CASSLGFRTWGAGELFF. The CDR3 bases are TGTGCCAGCAGCTTGGGGTTTCGAACCTGGGGGGCCGGGGAGCTGTTTTTT.

This clonotype was seen ten or more times. The chain carries TRBV5-1 and TRBJ2-5; D is possibly TRBD2 (6 bases). CDR3 size: 16 residues. Trimming stripped 6 bases from V and 5 bases from J, with 23 bases between. Germline lookup yields CDR1 SGHRS and CDR2 YFSETQ. DNA of the CDR3: TGCGCCAGCACCCCGGGTGTAGCGGTTCTTGGGGAGACCCAGTACTTC. Protein sequence: CASTPGVAVLGETQYF.

Many counts were recorded for this clonotype. The chain combines TRBV7-2 with TRBJ2-6, with no clear D. This CDR3 contains 16 residues. Trimming removed 1 base from V and 0 bases from J, with 7 bases in between. Germline-derived CDR1 and CDR2 are SGHTA and FQGNSA. The CDR3 here is CASSLGIRSGANVLTF. DNA for the CDR3: TGTGCCAGCAGCTTAGGCATTCGCTCTGGGGCCAACGTCCTGACTTTC. Combining the CDR3 with reference TRBV7-2 and TRBJ2-6 gives the whole variable domain GAGVSQSPSNKVTEKGKDVELRCDPISGHTALYWYRQSLGQGLEFLIYFQGNSAPDKSGLPSDRFSAERTGGSVSTLTIQRTQQEDSAVYLCASSLGIRSGANVLTFGAGSRLTVL.

CDR3 loop: CSVDGGLVTGELFF. CDR3 nucleotides: TGCAGCGTTGATGGGGGCCTGGTTACCGGGGAGCTGTTTTTT. V and J are TRBV29-1 and TRBJ2-2, with D possibly being TRBD1 (6 bases). The V gene's germline CDR1 is SQVTM and CDR2 ANQGSEA. The V end was cut by 3 bases, the J end by 5 bases, with 13 bases between. The CDR3 runs 14 residues.

This chain uses TRBV5-1 with TRBJ2-1, with D hard to call. The V end was cut by 0 bases, the J end by 0 bases, with 13 bases between. The length of the CDR3 is 17 residues. Germline lookup yields CDR1 SGHRS and CDR2 YFSETQ. CDR3 loop: CASSLDGEPYSYNEQFF. In nucleotides, the CDR3 is TGCGCCAGCAGCTTGGACGGAGAACCGTACTCCTACAATGAGCAGTTCTTC.

The sample holds many counts of this clonotype. The J gene is TRBJ2-7, the V gene TRBV20-1; 7 bases match TRBD2. CDR1 is DFQATT, CDR2 SNEGSKA, per germline (reference sequence). V was clipped by 3 bases and J by 3 bases; unmatched bases: 5. This CDR3 contains 13 residues. The CDR3 DNA follows: TGCAGTGCTAGCCGGGACTACAACTACGAGCAGTACTTC. It translates to CSASRDYNYEQYF.

In its sample, this clonotype was seen many times. V usage is TRBV18 and J usage is TRBJ2-2, with D possibly being TRBD1 (5 bases). Per germline, CDR1 KGHSH and CDR2 LQKENI. The V and J ends lost 6 bases and 7 bases respectively, with 15 bases between them. CDR3 length equals 14 residues. For the CDR3, the DNA is TGTGCCAGCTCGACGGACACCCCGGGCGGGGAGCTGTTTTTT. Translation gives CASSTDTPGGELFF.

This clonotype was seen at least ten times. J is TRBJ1-1 and V is TRBV5-1; 8 nucleotides agree with TRBD1. The CDR3 contains 15 residues. Losses at the gene ends were 4 bases for V and 7 bases for J; bases not matched to a gene: 12. Looked up from germline, CDR1 is SGHRS and CDR2 is YFSETQ. The CDR3 coding sequence is TGCGCCAGCAGCCCAATAACAGGGGGAAAGGTTGAAGCTTTCTTT. Protein: CASSPITGGKVEAFF.

This clonotype was seen repeatedly, ten times or more. The chain joins TRBV2 to TRBJ1-2; D is uncertain. V lost 6 bases to trimming and J lost 4 bases, with 6 bases between them. The V gene's germline CDR1 is SNHLY and CDR2 FYNNEI. The length of the CDR3 is 11 residues. The CDR3 DNA follows: TGTGCCAGCAGACAGTTCTATGGCTACACCTTC. The encoded protein is CASRQFYGYTF.

This clonotype was observed at least ten times. The chain combines TRBV28 with TRBJ1-1; D unclear. Germline V lookup: CDR1 MDHEN, CDR2 SYDVKM. The CDR3 is made up of 11 amino acids. V was pared by 4 bases and J by 3 bases, with 3 bases between. CDR3 protein: CASSWYTEAFF. DNA of the CDR3: TGTGCCAGCAGTTGGTACACTGAAGCTTTCTTT.

This clonotype was picked up a small number of times. The J gene is TRBJ2-7, the V gene TRBV20-1, with 7 bases fitting TRBD2. This CDR3 is 17 amino acids long. The V segment lost 7 bases and the J segment 3 bases; nucleotides outside the gene matches: 21. The germline V gene has CDR1 DFQATT and CDR2 SNEGSKA (reference sequence). DNA for the CDR3: TGCAGTGGAGGAGCAGGCGGGAGAGGCGCTAACCGCTACGAGCAGTACTTC. Its protein is CSGGAGGRGANRYEQYF.